The clone carrying this TCR beta chain occurred once. Its target is not known. These data are taken from a study of cytomegalovirus exposure and HLA in healthy donors. Study-level results: Investigators reported 150 to 200 TCR beta chains as tied to cytomegalovirus. Some public TCRs appeared in many individuals, while most sequences were rare. Published work reported that the classifier diagnosed cytomegalovirus status with high specificity and sensitivity. That first-cohort TCR clusters tended to co-occur in the 95 to 150 validation repertoires was found in a later analysis.

Clones were read by immunoSEQ multiplex PCR, and TCRdb kept only the in-frame ones, dropping some. This repertoire shows approximately 170,000 clones, about 82% found once; its top ten account for about 2.3%. The CDR3 consists of 15 residues. Germline V CDR1 and CDR2: PRHDT, FYEKMQ (reference sequence). V shed 5 bases and J 6 bases; nucleotides not matched to a gene: 9. This TCR was recovered from a man aged 25 to 45 in good health and CMV-seropositive. The chain carries TRBV13 and TRBJ2-7; 11 positions match TRBD1. Material: PBMCs. CDR3 protein: CASSPGTGGIGEQYF. The CDR3 DNA follows: TGTGCCAGCAGCCCTGGGACAGGGGGGATCGGCGAGCAGTACTTC. Drawing the rest from reference TRBV13 and TRBJ2-7, the complete variable domain is AAGVIQSPRHLIKEKRETATLKCYPIPRHDTVYWYQQGPGQDPQFLISFYEKMQSDKGSIPDRFSAQQFSDYHSELNMSSLELGDSALYFCASSPGTGGIGEQYFGPGTRLTVT.